The clone carrying this TCR beta chain was detected only once. The data are from a study of CD4 T cells in relation to SARS-CoV-2 and coronaviruses. Study background: Convalescent patients were about eight males and a few females; two were Hispanic. The restricting HLA molecule for shared crossreactive spike epitopes was mapped.

Generated by immunoSEQ multiplex PCR, the TCRdb table keeps only in-frame clones and is missing some. The sample shows tens of thousands of clones, around 87% of them seen only once. This TCR was sampled from an adult with COVID-19. The sequencing input was memory CD4+ T cells from PBMCs.

This CDR3 is CASSAQRGGVRAEAFF. CDR3 DNA sequence: TGTGCCAGCAGCGCTCAGCGAGGGGGGGTCAGGGCTGAAGCTTTCTTT. The chain links TRBV9 to TRBJ1-1, with D perhaps TRBD1 (6 bases). The V gene's germline CDR1 is SGDLS and CDR2 YYNGEE. The germline V and J ends were trimmed by 3 bases and 6 bases, with 21 bases remaining between them. This CDR3 is 16 amino acids long.